A single T cell receptor beta chain is shown here with its context. Only in-frame clones appear in the TCRdb table, and some are missing; sequencing was by immunoSEQ multiplex PCR. The repertoire holds about 170,000 clones, with 83% as singletons. The data derive from a study of blood T cell repertoires in COVID-19. Whole-study context: The United States, Italy and Spain provided the acute and convalescent COVID-19 samples. T cells, B-cell-depleted T cells, or PBMCs supplied cDNA or gDNA.

After removal of 4 bases from V and 10 bases from J, the junction contained 2 bases not matched to a gene. CDR3 size: 12 residues. Material for sequencing was peripheral blood. The clonotype comes from an elderly woman with acute or convalescent COVID-19. The rearrangement links TRBV12-3 or TRBV12-4 to TRBJ2-1; TRBD1 aligns across 9 bases. The DNA of the CDR3 is TGTGCCAGCAGTTGGACAGGGGAAGAGCAGTTCTTC. This sequence encodes CASSWTGEEQFF.